These 26 T cell receptor beta chains were sequenced from one sample in a study of T-cell memory formation after mild COVID-19. TCRdb re-analysed the 5' RACE reads in MiXCR, keeping a single row per CDR3 protein. In the table there are fewer than 350,000 distinct CDR3 sequences, roughly an eighth of which are singletons. What was sequenced was PBMCs or a T cell subset sorted from them (not recorded which). All receptors derive from a man between 18 and 29 years old who had mild COVID-19 (a few samples of this study predate the infection). Cell type and time point are not known.

In its sample, this clonotype was seen many times. This chain joins TRBV3-1 and TRBJ2-1, with TRBD2 matching over 12 bases. The CDR3 is 14 amino acids. CDR1 is LGHDT, CDR2 YNNKEL, per germline (reference sequence). J lost 11 bases, V lost 3 bases, and 5 bases had no gene match. CDR3 residues: CASSQLAGGDKQFF. The CDR3 nucleotides read TGTGCCAGCAGCCAGCTAGCGGGGGGGGACAAGCAGTTCTTC.

This chain joins TRBV6-2 or TRBV6-3 and TRBJ1-2; maybe TRBD1 (5 bases). V dropped 8 bases and J dropped 5 bases, with 15 bases sitting between them. The CDR3 runs to 13 residues. Germline V gene data show CDR1 as MNHEY and CDR2 as SVGEGT. The CDR3 reads CASEKDSTYGYTF. The CDR3 DNA reads as TGTGCCAGCGAAAAAGACAGTACTTATGGCTACACCTTC.

There are a few counts of this clonotype. The rearrangement joins TRBV7-2 to TRBJ2-5, with 8 bases fitting TRBD2. V gave up 5 bases and J gave up 1 base; unmatched junction bases: 6. The CDR3 runs to 15 residues. The germline gives CDR1 SGHTA, CDR2 FQGNSA. The CDR3 sequence: CASSPRRGAQETQYF. CDR3 coding DNA: TGTGCCAGCAGCCCTCGGCGGGGGGCCCAAGAGACCCAGTACTTC.

This clonotype has only a few counts. This chain links TRBV5-1 with TRBJ2-5; TRBD1 might be the D (5 bases). Germline CDR1 SGHRS, CDR2 YFSETQ. The CDR3 has 13 residues. V gave up 4 bases and J gave up 5 bases, with 12 bases separating them. CDR3 protein: CASSPDRRETQYF. The CDR3 coding sequence is TGCGCCAGCAGCCCTGACAGAAGGGAGACCCAGTACTTC.

This clonotype occurred a few times. The V call is TRBV7-8, the J call TRBJ2-1, with 9 bases fitting TRBD2. Per the germline V gene, CDR1 is SGHVS and CDR2 is FQNEAQ. The CDR3 totals 15 residues. Germline trimming cut 8 bases from V and 5 bases from J; bases unmatched to any gene: 10. The CDR3 region is CASGFERGENNEQFF. In DNA form, the CDR3 reads TGTGCCAGCGGGTTCGAGCGGGGGGAAAACAATGAGCAGTTCTTC.

V and J are TRBV5-6 and TRBJ2-7; D tentatively fits TRBD1 or TRBD2 (5 bases each). Germline CDR1 SGHDT, CDR2 YYEEEE. V was cut by 0 bases and J by 3 bases, with 10 bases left in between. This CDR3 has 14 residues. CDR3 in amino acids: CASSLAGPDYEQYV. The CDR3 DNA follows: TGTGCCAGCAGCTTGGCGGGACCTGACTACGAGCAGTACGTC.

This clonotype appeared a few times. The CDR3 region has the DNA TGTGCCATCACCGAAAGGGGAGGCGCAGATACGCAGTATTTT. Translated: CAITERGGADTQYF. The genes are TRBV10-3 and TRBJ2-3; D is perhaps TRBD2 (6 bases). The CDR3 loop spans 14 amino acids. Trimming left V 7 bases short and J 4 bases short, with 15 bases between. The germline CDR1 and CDR2 sequences are ENHRY and SYGVKD.

This clonotype was seen only a few times. The chain carries TRBV20-1 and TRBJ2-3; D unclear. Trimming removed 2 bases from V and 2 bases from J, with 20 bases in between. The CDR3 contains 17 residues. CDR1 is DFQATT and CDR2 is SNEGSKA in the germline V gene (reference sequence). CDR3 DNA sequence: TGCAGTGCTAGATCCTTTGCCATCCCATATTTCACAGATACGCAGTATTTT. The encoded protein is CSARSFAIPYFTDTQYF.

The gene calls are TRBV19 and TRBJ1-5; tentative D call: TRBD1 (5 bases). This CDR3 has 15 amino acids. The germline V and J ends were trimmed by 5 bases and 3 bases, with 14 bases remaining between them. CDR1 LNHDA and CDR2 SQIVND come from the germline V gene (reference sequence). The CDR3 loop is CASSFRDGYNQPQHF. In DNA form, the CDR3 reads TGTGCCAGTAGTTTCCGGGACGGCTACAATCAGCCCCAGCATTTT.

J is TRBJ1-1 and V is TRBV10-3; the D is unclear. Per germline, CDR1 ENHRY and CDR2 SYGVKD. This CDR3 has 14 amino acids. V lost 2 bases and J 6 bases, leaving 13 bases between the germline ends. In DNA, the CDR3 is TGTGCCATCAGTGAGCCTCACGCACGGGCTGAAGCTTTCTTT. Encoded protein: CAISEPHARAEAFF.

The V gene is TRBV6-5, the J gene TRBJ2-2, with 7 positions matching TRBD1. With V trimmed by 6 bases and J by 3 bases, 4 bases remained unmatched. The CDR3 consists of 14 residues. Germline V gives CDR1 MNHEY, CDR2 SVGAGI. The CDR3 region is CASRQGLDTGELFF. The DNA of the CDR3 is TGTGCCAGCAGACAGGGGCTAGACACCGGGGAGCTGTTTTTT.

The chain has TRBV11-2 and TRBJ1-1, with a tentative D call TRBD1 (6 bases). CDR3 size: 15 residues. V dropped 5 bases and J dropped 5 bases, with 18 bases sitting between them. CDR1 and CDR2 from the germline V gene are SGHAT and FQNNGV. CDR3 nucleotides: TGTGCCAGCAGCGCAATACAGGGTAAGGGGACTGAAGCTTTCTTT. This gives the protein CASSAIQGKGTEAFF.

This clonotype was seen a few times. This chain uses TRBV5-1 with TRBJ2-7, with D perhaps TRBD1 (6 bases). The ends were cut back, 0 bases at V and 5 bases at J, with 15 bases in the middle. CDR3 length equals 15 residues. Germline lookup yields CDR1 SGHRS and CDR2 YFSETQ. The CDR3 sequence: CASSLAHRETDEQYF. For the CDR3, the DNA is TGCGCCAGCAGCTTGGCACACAGGGAGACGGACGAGCAGTACTTC.

This clonotype has ten or more counts. The gene calls are TRBV7-2 and TRBJ2-3; TRBD2 might be the D (5 bases). The V end was cut by 4 bases, the J end by 7 bases, with 9 bases between. The CDR3 covers 12 residues. CDR1 is SGHTA and CDR2 is FQGNSA in the germline V gene. CDR3 coding DNA: TGTGCCAGCAGCTCAACGGGAAATACGCAGTATTTT. Amino acids: CASSSTGNTQYF.

V is TRBV7-9 and J is TRBJ1-2; D uncertain. Between the trimmed V and J ends, which lost 1 base and 9 bases, there was a span of 6 bases. CDR3 size: 11 residues. Germline V gene sequence: CDR1 SEHNR, CDR2 FQNEAQ (reference sequence). The CDR3 is CASSLVTSYTF. In nucleotides, the CDR3 is TGTGCCAGCAGCTTAGTTACCAGCTACACCTTC.

This clonotype was recorded a few times. The chain recombines TRBV6-6 with TRBJ2-1; weak D call: TRBD2 (7 bases). V shed 6 bases and J shed 6 bases, with 18 bases lying between them. The CDR3 has 15 amino acids. CDR1 is MNHNY and CDR2 is SVGAGI in the germline V gene (reference sequence). The CDR3 is CASSSIGGLANEQFF. As DNA, the CDR3 is TGTGCCAGCAGCTCCATCGGGGGGCTCGCCAATGAGCAGTTCTTC.

The V gene is TRBV7-2, the J gene TRBJ1-4; possibly TRBD1 for D (5 bases). Per the germline V gene, CDR1 is SGHTA and CDR2 is FQGNSA. V gave up 5 bases and J gave up 4 bases, with 11 bases separating them. This CDR3 region has 14 residues. The CDR3 reads CASSPRQINEKLFF. The DNA of the CDR3 is TGTGCCAGCAGCCCTCGACAGATTAATGAAAAACTGTTTTTT. Using reference TRBV7-2 and TRBJ1-4 for the parts outside the CDR3, the full variable domain is GAGVSQSPSNKVTEKGKDVELRCDPISGHTALYWYRQSLGQGLEFLIYFQGNSAPDKSGLPSDRFSAERTGGSVSTLTIQRTQQEDSAVYLCASSPRQINEKLFFGSGTQLSVL.

The chain uses TRBV29-1 and TRBJ1-6, with no clear D. The CDR3 consists of 15 residues. Germline V gene data show CDR1 as SQVTM and CDR2 as ANQGSEA. V was pared by 4 bases and J by 0 bases, with 10 bases between. CDR3 loop: CSVVSRSSYNSPLHF. CDR3 bases: TGCAGCGTTGTTTCCCGTAGCTCCTATAATTCACCCCTCCACTTT.

The chain employs TRBV7-9 and TRBJ2-3; 8 nucleotides line up with TRBD2. Trimming took 2 bases from V and 4 from J; bases not matched to a gene: 5. The germline gives CDR1 SEHNR, CDR2 FQNEAQ (reference sequence). The CDR3 is 15 residues long. The chain's CDR3 is CASSLPGGASDTQYF. CDR3 bases: TGTGCCAGCAGCTTACCCGGGGGGGCCTCAGATACGCAGTATTTT. The full variable domain, in which reference TRBV7-9 and TRBJ2-3 provide the parts outside the CDR3, is DTGVSQNPRHKITKRGQNVTFRCDPISEHNRLYWYRQTLGQGPEFLTYFQNEAQLEKSRLLSDRFSAERPKGSFSTLEIQRTEQGDSAMYLCASSLPGGASDTQYFGPGTRLTVL.

This clonotype came up once. The genes are TRBV16 and TRBJ1-5, with no clear D. Germline-derived CDR1 and CDR2 are KGHSY and FQNENV. Between the trimmed V and J ends, which lost 5 bases and 0 bases, there was a span of 5 bases. This CDR3 region has 13 residues. The CDR3 loop reads CASSIHSNQPQHF. The CDR3 DNA reads TGTGCCAGCAGCATTCATAGCAATCAGCCCCAGCATTTT.

The rearrangement joins TRBV7-2 to TRBJ2-3; 11 bases agree with TRBD2. Germline CDR1 SGHTA, CDR2 FQGNSA. Trimming took 1 base from V and 10 from J; bases not matched to a gene: 7. The CDR3 totals 15 residues. CDR3 loop: CASSLGPGLAEPQYF. The CDR3 DNA is TGTGCCAGCAGCTTAGGCCCGGGACTAGCGGAGCCGCAGTATTTT.

The chain carries TRBV6-2 or TRBV6-3 and TRBJ1-5; no definite D call. V was cut by 1 base and J by 4 bases, with 8 bases left in between. This CDR3 region has 14 residues. Per the germline V gene, CDR1 is MNHEY and CDR2 is SVGEGT. The CDR3 loop reads CASSYWTLNQPQHF. The DNA for the CDR3 is TGTGCCAGCAGTTACTGGACCCTAAATCAGCCCCAGCATTTT.

V gene TRBV4-3 combines with J gene TRBJ1-1; D gene unclear. The V end was cut by 3 bases, the J end by 9 bases, with 17 bases between. Germline V gene lookup returns CDR1 LGHNA and CDR2 YSLEER. This CDR3 has 14 residues. For the CDR3, the DNA is TGCGCCAGCAGCCAGCGGGAGGGCTCTCCAAAAGCTTTCTTT. This codes for CASSQREGSPKAFF.

This clonotype has more than one count but fewer than ten. The V gene is TRBV4-1, the J gene TRBJ1-1; no definite D call. V dropped 1 base and J dropped 1 base, with 10 bases sitting between them. CDR3 size: 15 residues. CDR1 MGHRA and CDR2 YSYEKL come from the germline V gene. The CDR3 nucleotides read TGCGCCAGCAGCCAAGTCCTGGGAGAGAACACTGAAGCTTTCTTT. Its protein is CASSQVLGENTEAFF.

The V and J genes are TRBV20-1 and TRBJ2-5; a possible D gene is TRBD1 (5 bases). Trimming removed 1 base at V and 2 bases at J, with 14 bases between. Germline values: CDR1 DFQATT, CDR2 SNEGSKA (reference sequence). This CDR3 spans 15 amino acids. CDR3 in DNA: TGCAGTGCTAGAGCAGTGACAGCCATACAAGAGACCCAGTACTTC. It translates to CSARAVTAIQETQYF.

This clonotype occurred a few times. The genes are TRBV5-1 and TRBJ2-2; D perhaps matches TRBD1 (5 bases). The CDR3 length is 13 residues. V lost 2 bases and J lost 6, with 8 bases in between. Germline V gene lookup returns CDR1 SGHRS and CDR2 YFSETQ. CDR3 coding DNA: TGCGCCAGCAGCTTCAGGGAATCCGGGGAGCTGTTTTTT. It yields the protein CASSFRESGELFF.